The T cell receptor beta chain under discussion was sequenced for a study of coeliac disease. Study context: Coeliac patients had active, refractory type I, or gluten-free-diet-controlled disease. Points from the study as a whole: TRB repertoires were largely private, with most amino acid sequences found in only one sample. In active celiac disease, intraepithelial and lamina propria TRB and TRG repertoires were less clonal than controls.

Generated by immunoSEQ multiplex PCR, the TCRdb table keeps only in-frame clones and is missing some. Here the sample spans a few thousand clones, 65% to 70% being singletons. This CDR3 has 12 amino acids. Between the trimmed V and J ends, which lost 6 bases and 1 base, there was a span of 9 bases. The germline V gene has CDR1 SQVTM and CDR2 ANQGSEA. Cells were frozen in aliquots of 500,000, and one aliquot per fraction was sequenced. This clone was seen a handful of times. What it recognizes is unknown. The gene calls are TRBV29-1 and TRBJ1-1; TRBD1 might be the D (5 bases). The receptor was isolated from a woman aged 18-35 years with active celiac disease. Sequenced: intraepithelial lymphocytes from the gut. The CDR3 DNA is TGCAGCGTCCTGGGGGGGAACACTGAAGCTTTCTTT. Its translation is CSVLGGNTEAFF.